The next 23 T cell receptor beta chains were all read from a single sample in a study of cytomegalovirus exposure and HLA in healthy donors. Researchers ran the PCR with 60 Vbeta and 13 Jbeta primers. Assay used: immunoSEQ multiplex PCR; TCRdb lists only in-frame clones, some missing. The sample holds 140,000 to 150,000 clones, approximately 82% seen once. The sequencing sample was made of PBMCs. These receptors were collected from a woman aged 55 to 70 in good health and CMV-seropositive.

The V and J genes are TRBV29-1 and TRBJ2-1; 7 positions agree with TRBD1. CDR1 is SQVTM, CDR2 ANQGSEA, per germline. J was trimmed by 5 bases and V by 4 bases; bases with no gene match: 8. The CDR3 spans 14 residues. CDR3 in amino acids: CSVVAGTANNEQFF. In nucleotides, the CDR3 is TGCAGCGTTGTAGCCGGGACAGCAAACAATGAGCAGTTCTTC.

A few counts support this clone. The CDR3 loop reads CASSHTLGGARYNEQFF. The CDR3 nucleotides are TGCGCCAGCAGCCACACTCTCGGGGGGGCGCGATACAATGAGCAGTTCTTC. The genes are TRBV4-3 and TRBJ2-1, with 8 bases that match TRBD2. The germline gives CDR1 LGHNA, CDR2 YSLEER. V was clipped by 3 bases and J by 4 bases; unmatched bases: 11. The CDR3 is 17 amino acids.

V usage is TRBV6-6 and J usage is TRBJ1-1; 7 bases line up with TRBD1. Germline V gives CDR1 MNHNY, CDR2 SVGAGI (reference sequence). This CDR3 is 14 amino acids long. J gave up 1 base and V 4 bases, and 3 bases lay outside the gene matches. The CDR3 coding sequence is TGTGCCAGCAGTTCTGACAGGGCGAACACTGAAGCTTTCTTT. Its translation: CASSSDRANTEAFF.

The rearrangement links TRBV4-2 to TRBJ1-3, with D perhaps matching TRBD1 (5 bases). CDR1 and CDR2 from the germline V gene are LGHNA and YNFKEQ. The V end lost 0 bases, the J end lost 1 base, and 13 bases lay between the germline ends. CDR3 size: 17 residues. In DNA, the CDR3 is TGTGCCAGCAGCCAAGATATGGGCAGGGCATCTGGAAACACCATATATTTT. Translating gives CASSQDMGRASGNTIYF.

The DNA of the CDR3 is TGTGCCAGCTCACCAAATAGCGGGAATAGCAATGAGCAGTTCTTC. Amino acid sequence: CASSPNSGNSNEQFF. This chain uses TRBV18 with TRBJ2-1; 8 bases line up with TRBD2. From germline, CDR1 is KGHSH and CDR2 LQKENI. V dropped 2 bases and J dropped 6; count of bases not matched to a gene: 6. There are 15 residues in the CDR3.

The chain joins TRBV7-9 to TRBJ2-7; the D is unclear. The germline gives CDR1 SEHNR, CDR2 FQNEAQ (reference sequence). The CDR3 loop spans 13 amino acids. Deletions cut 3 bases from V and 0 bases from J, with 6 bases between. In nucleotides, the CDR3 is TGTGCCAGCAGCTTTCCCCTCTCCTACGAGCAGTACTTC. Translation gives CASSFPLSYEQYF. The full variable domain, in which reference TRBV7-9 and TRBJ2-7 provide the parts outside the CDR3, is DTGVSQNPRHKITKRGQNVTFRCDPISEHNRLYWYRQTLGQGPEFLTYFQNEAQLEKSRLLSDRFSAERPKGSFSTLEIQRTEQGDSAMYLCASSFPLSYEQYFGPGTRLTVT.

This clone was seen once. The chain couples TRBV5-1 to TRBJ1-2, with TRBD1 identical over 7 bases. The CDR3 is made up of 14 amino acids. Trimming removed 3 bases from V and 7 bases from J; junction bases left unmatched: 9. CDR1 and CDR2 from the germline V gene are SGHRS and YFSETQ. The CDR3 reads CASSSKDRVGGYTF. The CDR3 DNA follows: TGCGCCAGCAGCTCCAAAGACAGGGTTGGTGGCTACACCTTC. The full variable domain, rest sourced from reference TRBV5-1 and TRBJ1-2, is KAGVTQTPRYLIKTRGQQVTLSCSPISGHRSVSWYQQTPGQGLQFLFEYFSETQRNKGNFPGRFSGRQFSNSRSEMNVSTLELGDSALYLCASSSKDRVGGYTFGSGTRLTVV.

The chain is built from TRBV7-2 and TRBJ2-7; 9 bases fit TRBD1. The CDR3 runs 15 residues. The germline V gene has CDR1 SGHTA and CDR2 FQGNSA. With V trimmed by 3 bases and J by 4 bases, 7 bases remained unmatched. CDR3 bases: TGTGCCAGCAGCTTTTCGGGACAGGGAGTATACGAGCAGTACTTC. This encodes CASSFSGQGVYEQYF.

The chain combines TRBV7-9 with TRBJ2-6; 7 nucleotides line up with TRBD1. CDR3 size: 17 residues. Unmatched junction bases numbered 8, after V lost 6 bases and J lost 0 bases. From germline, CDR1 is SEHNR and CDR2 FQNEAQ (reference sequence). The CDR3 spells CASSPMGQPSGANVLTF. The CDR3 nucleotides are TGTGCCAGCAGTCCAATGGGACAGCCCTCTGGGGCCAACGTCCTGACTTTC.

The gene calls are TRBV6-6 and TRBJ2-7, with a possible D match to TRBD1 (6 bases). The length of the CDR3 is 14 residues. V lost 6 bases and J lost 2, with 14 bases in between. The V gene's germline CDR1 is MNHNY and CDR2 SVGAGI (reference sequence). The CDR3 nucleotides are TGTGCCAGCAGCCCCTCCAGACAGGCCTACGAGCAGTACTTC. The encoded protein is CASSPSRQAYEQYF.

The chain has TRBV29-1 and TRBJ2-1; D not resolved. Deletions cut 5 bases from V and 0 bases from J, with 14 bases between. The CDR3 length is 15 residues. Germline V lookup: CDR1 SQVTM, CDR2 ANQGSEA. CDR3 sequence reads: CSVQVSPSSYNEQFF. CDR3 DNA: TGCAGCGTTCAGGTCTCCCCCAGCTCCTACAATGAGCAGTTCTTC.

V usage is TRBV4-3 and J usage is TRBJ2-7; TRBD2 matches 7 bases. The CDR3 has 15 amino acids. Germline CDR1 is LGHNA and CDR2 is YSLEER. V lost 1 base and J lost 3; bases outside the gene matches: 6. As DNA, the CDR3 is TGCGCCAGCAGCCAAGCGGCGACTAGCAACTACGAGCAGTACTTC. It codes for CASSQAATSNYEQYF.

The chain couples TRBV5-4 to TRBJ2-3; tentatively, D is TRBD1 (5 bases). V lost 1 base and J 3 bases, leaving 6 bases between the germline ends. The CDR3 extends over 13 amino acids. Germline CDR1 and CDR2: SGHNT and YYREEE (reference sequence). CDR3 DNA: TGTGCCAGCAGCTTGAAGGGGACAGATACGCAGTATTTT. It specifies CASSLKGTDTQYF. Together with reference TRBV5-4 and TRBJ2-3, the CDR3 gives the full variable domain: ETGVTQSPTHLIKTRGQQVTLRCSSQSGHNTVSWYQQALGQGPQFIFQYYREEENGRGNFPPRFSGLQFPNYSSELNVNALELDDSALYLCASSLKGTDTQYFGPGTRLTVL.

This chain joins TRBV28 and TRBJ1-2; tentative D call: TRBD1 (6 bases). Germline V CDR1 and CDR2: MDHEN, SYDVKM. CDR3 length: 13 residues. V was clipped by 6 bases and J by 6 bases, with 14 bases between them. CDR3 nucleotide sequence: TGTGCCAGCAGCTCCCGGGGGGCAAATGGCTACACCTTC. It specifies CASSSRGANGYTF.

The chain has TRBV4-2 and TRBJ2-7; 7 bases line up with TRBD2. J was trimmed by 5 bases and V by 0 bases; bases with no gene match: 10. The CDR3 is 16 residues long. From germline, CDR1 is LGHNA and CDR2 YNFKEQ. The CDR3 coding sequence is TGTGCCAGCAGCCAAGATTTTTCGGGAGGTAACGACGAGCAGTACTTC. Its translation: CASSQDFSGGNDEQYF.

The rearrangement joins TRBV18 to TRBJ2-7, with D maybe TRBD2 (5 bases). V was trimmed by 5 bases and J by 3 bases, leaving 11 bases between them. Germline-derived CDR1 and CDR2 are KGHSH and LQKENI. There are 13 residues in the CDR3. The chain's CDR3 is CASSSGPGYEQYF. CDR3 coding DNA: TGTGCCAGCTCAAGCGGACCTGGCTACGAGCAGTACTTC.

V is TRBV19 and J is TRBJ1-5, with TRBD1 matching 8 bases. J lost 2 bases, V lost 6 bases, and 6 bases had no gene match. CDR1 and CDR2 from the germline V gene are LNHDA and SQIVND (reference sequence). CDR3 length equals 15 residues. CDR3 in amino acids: CASRTGARGNQPQHF. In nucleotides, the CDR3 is TGTGCCAGTAGGACAGGGGCAAGGGGCAATCAGCCCCAGCATTTT.

CDR3 sequence reads: CAWSLAPGVLRQYF. Written as DNA, the CDR3 is TGTGCCTGGAGTTTAGCCCCAGGGGTTCTAAGGCAGTACTTC. J is TRBJ2-7 and V is TRBV30; weak D call: TRBD1 (6 bases). Germline V CDR1 and CDR2: GTSNPN, SVGIG (reference sequence). This CDR3 spans 14 amino acids. Trimming shortened V by 2 bases and J by 9 bases, and 20 bases separated the two germline ends.

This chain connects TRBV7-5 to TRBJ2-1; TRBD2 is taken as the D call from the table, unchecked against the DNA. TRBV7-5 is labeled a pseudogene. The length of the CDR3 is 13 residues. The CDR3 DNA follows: TGTGCCAGAAGCCACCGAGCGGAAGGGGAGCAGTTCTTC. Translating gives CARSHRAEGEQFF.

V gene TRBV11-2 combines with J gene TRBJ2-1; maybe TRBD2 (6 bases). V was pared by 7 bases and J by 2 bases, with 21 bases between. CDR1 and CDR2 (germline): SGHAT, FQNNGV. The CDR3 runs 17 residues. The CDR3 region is CASINPGGTGPYNEQFF. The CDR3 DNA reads TGTGCCAGCATTAATCCCGGAGGGACGGGCCCCTACAATGAGCAGTTCTTC.

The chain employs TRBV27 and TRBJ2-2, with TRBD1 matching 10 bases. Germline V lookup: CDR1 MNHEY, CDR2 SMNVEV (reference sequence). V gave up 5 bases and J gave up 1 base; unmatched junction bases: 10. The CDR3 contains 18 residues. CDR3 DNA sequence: TGTGCCAGCAGTAGCAGGACAGGGGGTGGCGGGAACACCGGGGAGCTGTTTTTT. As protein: CASSSRTGGGGNTGELFF.

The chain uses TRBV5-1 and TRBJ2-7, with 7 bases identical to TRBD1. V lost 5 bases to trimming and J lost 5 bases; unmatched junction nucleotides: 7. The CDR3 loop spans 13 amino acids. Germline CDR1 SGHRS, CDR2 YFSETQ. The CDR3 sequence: CASSFGQVNEQYF. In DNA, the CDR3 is TGCGCCAGCAGTTTCGGACAGGTAAACGAGCAGTACTTC.

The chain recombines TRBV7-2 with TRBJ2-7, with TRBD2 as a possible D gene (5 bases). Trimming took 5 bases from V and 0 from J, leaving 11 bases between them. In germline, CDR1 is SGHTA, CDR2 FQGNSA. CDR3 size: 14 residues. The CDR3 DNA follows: TGTGCCAGCAGCCGGGATATACTCTCCTACGAGCAGTACTTC. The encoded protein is CASSRDILSYEQYF.